The entry that follows covers one TCR beta chain sequence. The antigen this receptor binds is unknown. Base qualities are missing; no much larger clone stands one base away. This specimen belongs to a study of CD8 T cells in ankylosing spondylitis (dated by TCRdb to 2016 to 2017). With regard to the full study: T cell receptor beta repertoires were profiled in healthy donors and ankylosing spondylitis patients so that disease-linked TCR variants could be found. The full study cohort was made up of 25 ankylosing spondylitis patients and 108 healthy donors. Peripheral blood samples were taken, and synovial fluid was additionally collected from ankylosing spondylitis patients. Results the study describes overall, beyond this receptor: According to the report, matched synovial fluid samples from ankylosing spondylitis patients were significantly enriched for the disease-linked clones. A CD8+ phenotype was shown by the disease-linked clones, which were found at relatively low frequencies in peripheral blood. Some TCR beta motif variants had previously been reported in synovial fluid and blood of reactive arthritis patients, which suggested common disease-initiation mechanisms. Blood from ankylosing spondylitis patients appeared to be characterized by a TCR beta motif made up of under 10 highly homologous amino acid variants.

CDR1 and CDR2 are read off the germline V gene as SQVTM and ANQGSEA. Trimming takes 5 bases off V and 4 bases off J; junction bases not matched to a gene: 6. The CDR3 holds 14 amino acids from the cysteine to the phenylalanine. Just the 42-base CDR3 DNA is kept, in frame starting at base 1. Sequencing used an Illumina HiSeq 2500. Quantitative 5'-RACE with molecular barcodes was used to prepare TCR beta libraries. The published analysis was carried out like this. Disease-linked TCR variants were identified with a new computational method built on a probabilistic model of VDJ rearrangement. TCRdb itself trimmed the public reads at Q25 with fastp, ran MiXCR and retained productive beta chains. Every CDR3 protein is listed once, alongside the most common genes and DNA of its rows. The V and J calls and clone size come from TCRdb's table, not from the authors' own analysis. Present in this sample are 180,000 or so distinct CDR3 sequences, 11% of which were seen just once. 25% to 30% of the sample belongs to the ten largest clones.

This clonotype was obtained from a male donor with ankylosing spondylitis or in good health (not recorded which). This chain is built from TRBV29-1 and TRBJ1-5, with 9 bases aligning to TRBD1. Sequencing was done on a sample of blood, either unsorted or a sorted T cell fraction (not recorded which). The DNA sequence is TGCAGCGTTAGGGACAGGGACTGGAATCAGCCCCAGCATTTT. Protein translation: CSVRDRDWNQPQHF.